The 10 T cell receptor beta chains below come from one sample, sequenced in a study of graft-versus-host responses after intestinal transplantation. Irradiated stimulators labeled with violet dye, around 200,000 in number, were plated with around 200,000 CFSE-labeled responders. Here immunoSEQ multiplex PCR was the method, and the copy in TCRdb shows in-frame clones only, minus some. The table includes just over 9,000 clones, approximately 30% detected once. Sequencing used alloreactive CD8+ T cells from a mixed lymphocyte reaction culture, obtained before transplantation. Subset: CFSE-low proliferating T cells sorted from approximately six-day pre-transplant mixed lymphocyte reaction (GvH or HvG direction). The receptors originated from a human patient who was an organ donor for intestinal transplantation.

Only a few counts were recorded for this clone. J is TRBJ2-3 and V is TRBV5-4, with TRBD2 identical over 11 bases. The CDR3 has 15 residues. Germline V CDR1 and CDR2: SGHNT, YYREEE (reference sequence). The J segment lost 6 bases and the V segment lost 4 bases, leaving 7 bases of the junction unmatched. CDR3 sequence reads: CASSRLAGIWDTQYF. CDR3 in DNA: TGTGCCAGCAGCAGACTAGCGGGAATTTGGGATACGCAGTATTTT. The whole variable domain, remainder taken from reference TRBV5-4 and TRBJ2-3, is ETGVTQSPTHLIKTRGQQVTLRCSSQSGHNTVSWYQQALGQGPQFIFQYYREEENGRGNFPPRFSGLQFPNYSSELNVNALELDDSALYLCASSRLAGIWDTQYFGPGTRLTVL.

This clone is a singleton in its sample. This rearrangement joins TRBV7-8 to TRBJ1-5, with TRBD1 identical over 7 bases. Per the germline V gene, CDR1 is SGHVS and CDR2 is FQNEAQ. V shed 5 bases, J shed 11 bases, and the junction held 9 bases outside the gene matches. The CDR3 is 13 amino acids. The CDR3 DNA follows: TGTGCCAGCAGCCCGAGGGACAGCGTAACCCAGCATTTT. It encodes CASSPRDSVTQHF.

Sample share makes this clone medium-sized. The chain joins TRBV6-1 to TRBJ1-4, with a weak D call TRBD1 (5 bases). This CDR3 contains 14 residues. The germline V gene has CDR1 MNHNS and CDR2 SASEGT. The V and J ends lost 4 bases and 5 bases respectively, with 11 bases between them. CDR3 residues: CASSVGGENEKLFF. DNA of the CDR3: TGTGCCAGCAGTGTAGGAGGGGAAAATGAAAAACTGTTTTTT.

The rearrangement uses TRBV4-1 and TRBJ1-5; D is ambiguous. CDR1 is MGHRA, CDR2 YSYEKL, per germline. The ends were cut back, 3 bases at V and 3 bases at J, with 12 bases in the middle. The CDR3 totals 15 residues. The CDR3 is CASSQVSGTNQPQHF. DNA of the CDR3: TGCGCCAGCAGCCAGGTCTCGGGAACCAATCAGCCCCAGCATTTT.

There are a few counts of this clone. V and J are TRBV28 and TRBJ2-1, with 7 bases matching TRBD2. Germline lookup yields CDR1 MDHEN and CDR2 SYDVKM. Losses at the gene ends were 4 bases for V and 4 bases for J; bases not matched to a gene: 7. The CDR3 runs 15 residues. The CDR3 DNA reads as TGTGCCAGCAGTTCCTCTAGCGGACCATACAATGAGCAGTTCTTC. It encodes CASSSSSGPYNEQFF.

This clone was detected only a few times. This chain joins TRBV5-4 and TRBJ2-3, with TRBD2 matching over 8 bases. The junction had 5 bases not matched to a gene; V was cut back by 3 bases and J by 11 bases. This CDR3 contains 12 residues. Germline CDR1 is SGHNT and CDR2 is YYREEE (reference sequence). Here the CDR3 DNA reads TGTGCCAGCAGCTCAGACCTAGCGGGGCAGTATTTT. Translation gives CASSSDLAGQYF.

This clone has a handful of counts. One end of the junction does not line up with germline, which may come from a read error. The J gene is TRBJ1-2, the V gene TRBV5-4; 7 bases map to TRBD1. The CDR3 consists of 15 residues. In germline, CDR1 is SGHNT, CDR2 YYREEE (reference sequence). The CDR3 here is CASSQQGNPSYGYTF. The CDR3 nucleotides read TGCGCCAGCAGCCAACAGGGGAACCCCTCCTATGGCTACACCTTC.

The gene calls are TRBV10-3 and TRBJ2-7; 7 nucleotides align to TRBD2. The CDR3 runs to 15 residues. The junction had 3 bases not matched to a gene; V was cut back by 1 base and J by 0 bases. Germline loops: CDR1 ENHRY, CDR2 SYGVKD. The CDR3 sequence is CAISEWTSPSYEQYF. The CDR3 DNA reads TGTGCCATCAGTGAGTGGACTAGTCCCTCCTACGAGCAGTACTTC.

The genes are TRBV11-2 and TRBJ2-7; 7 positions agree with TRBD2. Trimming cost V 5 bases and J 4 bases; bases outside gene matches: 5. The CDR3 covers 13 residues. Germline-derived CDR1 and CDR2 are SGHAT and FQNNGV. The CDR3: CASSLGRAYEQYF. The CDR3, as DNA: TGTGCCAGCAGCCTAGGGAGGGCATACGAGCAGTACTTC.

The chain links TRBV27 to TRBJ2-3, with a tentative D call TRBD2 (6 bases). Germline V CDR1 and CDR2: MNHEY, SMNVEV (reference sequence). The CDR3 consists of 16 residues. Trimming left V 5 bases short and J 9 bases short, with 24 bases between. CDR3 protein: CASSPDGGPGLRTQYF. CDR3 DNA: TGTGCCAGCAGTCCCGATGGAGGGCCAGGGTTGAGGACGCAGTATTTT.